These T cell receptor beta chains were read from a single sample in a study of blood T cell repertoires in COVID-19. Assay: immunoSEQ multiplex PCR; the TCRdb copy retains only in-frame clones and omits some. The repertoire holds 150,000 or so clones, with approximately 80% as singletons. Sequencing used PBMCs or T cells enriched from blood (not recorded which). The receptors here all came from an older woman who had recovered from COVID-19. The CDR3 runs from the conserved cysteine through the conserved F or W. The order of the fields is J gene, V gene, CDR3 length, D gene, clone size, CDR3 protein, CDR3 DNA. The D gene is left open where the match is weak. The listing skips clone size in some rows; elsewhere it reads once, few, many or a size class.

TRBJ2-3	TRBV7-9	15	TRBD1	-	CASSRDRGFTDTQYF	TGTGCCAGCAGCCGGGACAGGGGGTTTACAGATACGCAGTATTTT
TRBJ2-3	TRBV18	16	-	-	CASSPPLTPDAGTQYF	TGTGCCAGCTCACCACCGTTAACTCCGGATGCAGGAACGCAGTATTTT
TRBJ2-5	TRBV24-1	15	-	-	CATSDSGSLKETQYF	TGTGCCACCAGTGATTCCGGGAGCCTTAAAGAGACCCAGTACTTC
TRBJ1-3	TRBV10-3	16	-	-	CAISELGQSSGNTIYF	TGTGCCATCAGTGAGTTGGGACAAAGCTCTGGAAACACCATATATTTT
TRBJ2-7	TRBV5-1	14	TRBD2	-	CASRERGSSYEQYF	TGCGCCAGCCGAGAGCGGGGGAGCTCCTACGAGCAGTACTTC
TRBJ1-1	TRBV18	14	-	-	CASSPSRVPTEAFF	TGTGCCAGCTCACCTAGTCGGGTCCCCACTGAAGCTTTCTTT
TRBJ1-6	TRBV6-1	19	TRBD1	-	CASSEFGTGVFSYNSPLHF	TGTGCCAGCAGTGAATTTGGGACAGGGGTCTTCTCCTATAATTCACCCCTCCACTTT
TRBJ1-1	TRBV9	14	-	-	CASSDQGVSTEAFF	TGTGCCAGCAGCGACCAAGGGGTGTCCACTGAAGCTTTCTTT
TRBJ2-7	TRBV5-4	18	TRBD2	once	CASSSTGTSGSSSYEQYF	TGTGCCAGCAGCTCCACCGGGACTAGCGGTTCCAGCTCCTACGAGCAGTACTTC
TRBJ1-6	TRBV21-1	17	-	-	CASSKPGNWGEGSPLHF	-
TRBJ1-4	TRBV19	15	-	-	CASSPTGMANEKLFF	TGTGCCAGTAGCCCGACAGGAATGGCTAATGAAAAACTGTTTTTT
TRBJ1-2	TRBV10-3	14	TRBD1	-	CAISESRQGYGYTF	TGTGCCATCAGTGAGTCGAGACAGGGGTATGGCTACACCTTC
TRBJ2-1	TRBV27	15	TRBD1	-	CASSSIDRADNEQFF	TGTGCCAGCAGTTCTATAGACAGGGCAGACAATGAGCAGTTCTTC
TRBJ2-7	TRBV6-5	14	-	-	CASVRAGFSYEQYF	TGTGCCAGCGTCCGTGCGGGCTTTTCCTACGAGCAGTACTTC
TRBJ1-2	TRBV5-1	14	-	-	CASSLDPDNYGYTF	TGCGCCAGCAGCTTGGATCCAGATAACTATGGCTACACCTTC
TRBJ1-2	TRBV6-5	14	TRBD1	few	CASSPTGGGYGYTF	TGTGCCAGCAGCCCGACAGGGGGCGGGTATGGCTACACCTTC
TRBJ1-3	TRBV2	15	-	-	CASSVTGYSGNTIYF	TGTGCCAGCAGTGTTACAGGTTACTCTGGAAACACCATATATTTT
TRBJ2-3	TRBV10-1	15	-	-	CASSRRAEPTDTQYF	TGCGCCAGCAGTCGGCGAGCGGAGCCTACAGATACGCAGTATTTT
TRBJ1-2	TRBV28	15	TRBD1	-	CASSAPGQGAYGYTF	TGTGCCAGCAGCGCCCCTGGGCAGGGGGCGTATGGCTACACCTTC
TRBJ2-2	TRBV18	16	TRBD1	once	CASSPQRQGATGELFF	TGTGCCAGCTCACCACAGAGGCAGGGGGCAACCGGGGAGCTGTTTTTT
TRBJ1-2	TRBV15	14	-	-	CATSNMTGNYGYTF	TGTGCCACCAGCAATATGACGGGAAACTATGGCTACACCTTC
TRBJ2-4	TRBV20-1	15	TRBD1	-	CSASTGASAKNIQYF	TGCAGTGCCAGTACAGGGGCTTCAGCCAAAAACATTCAGTACTTC
TRBJ1-1	TRBV15	15	TRBD1	once	CATSIQPSGTGVPFF	TGTGCCACCAGCATCCAGCCGAGCGGGACAGGGGTACCTTTCTTT
TRBJ2-7	TRBV6-1	15	-	-	CASSEGVRSFYEQYF	TGTGCCAGCAGTGAAGGGGTCAGGTCGTTCTACGAGCAGTACTTC
TRBJ1-2	TRBV6-5	15	TRBD1	-	CASSYRTGVGNGYTF	TGTGCCAGCAGTTACCGTACAGGGGTCGGAAATGGCTACACCTTC
TRBJ1-2	TRBV12-3/TRBV12-4	13	-	-	CASSFSTGPGYTF	TGTGCCAGCAGTTTTAGCACAGGTCCCGGCTACACCTTC
TRBJ1-1	TRBV30	15	TRBD1	few	CAWSGTGLMNTEAFF	TGTGCCTGGAGCGGGACAGGCCTCATGAACACTGAAGCTTTCTTT
TRBJ1-1	TRBV10-3	14	-	-	CAISELAENTEAFF	TGTGCCATCAGTGAGTTGGCCGAGAACACTGAAGCTTTCTTT
TRBJ1-6	TRBV11-2	12	-	-	CASSFSNSPLHF	TGTGCCAGCAGCTTTAGCAATTCACCCCTCCACTTT
TRBJ2-3	TRBV6-5	12	-	-	CASSQTGDTQYF	TGTGCCAGCAGCCAAACAGGGGATACGCAGTATTTT
TRBJ1-2	TRBV7-9	13	-	-	CASSPRGSDGYTF	TGTGCCAGCAGCCCCCGGGGATCCGATGGCTACACCTTC
TRBJ1-5	TRBV6-5	14	-	-	CAEYREGNNQPQHF	TGTGCCGAGTACAGGGAGGGCAACAATCAGCCCCAGCATTTT
TRBJ2-1	TRBV15	15	-	-	CATSRGYRSDNEQFF	TGTGCCACCAGCAGAGGTTACAGGAGTGACAATGAGCAGTTCTTC
TRBJ1-6	TRBV11-2	15	-	-	CASTSAGSYNSPLHF	TGTGCCAGCACCTCTGCCGGCTCCTATAATTCACCCCTCCACTTT
TRBJ2-2	TRBV7-7	14	TRBD2	-	CASSLERGTGELFF	TGTGCCAGCAGCTTAGAGCGGGGAACCGGGGAGCTGTTTTTT
TRBJ1-5	TRBV4-2	16	TRBD1	-	CASSQEGTVGHQPQHF	TGTGCCAGCAGCCAAGAGGGGACAGTGGGCCATCAGCCCCAGCATTTT
TRBJ1-3	TRBV30	15	-	-	CAWTGYGPSGNTIYF	TGTGCCTGGACGGGATATGGACCCTCTGGAAACACCATATATTTT
TRBJ2-7	TRBV7-2	15	TRBD1	-	CASSSRTGGSYEQYF	TGTGCCAGCAGCTCCCGGACAGGGGGCAGTTACGAGCAGTACTTC
TRBJ1-5	TRBV27	22	TRBD1	-	CARGPVQALPRDRGLPGQPQHF	TGTGCCAGGGGCCCCGTCCAAGCCCTCCCACGGGACAGGGGGCTCCCCGGTCAGCCCCAGCATTTT
TRBJ1-2	TRBV24-1	14	-	-	CATSDYGTNYGYTF	TGTGCCACCAGTGATTACGGTACCAACTATGGCTACACCTTC